A single sample is the source of the 25 T cell receptor beta chains below, sequenced in a study of control samples from healthy donors and cancer patients. Sequencing used immunoSEQ multiplex PCR; TCRdb keeps in-frame clones, though not all of them. The sample contains approximately 49,000 clones, more than 70% of which appear only once. The specimen was PBMCs. Receptor source: a man aged 40-50 years with colorectal cancer.

As to this clone: At one end the junction does not follow the germline gene, possibly because of a read error. This CDR3 is CASGYRAHYGYTF. The CDR3 nucleotides read TGTGCCAGCGGTTACAGGGCCCACTATGGCTACACCTTC. The gene calls are TRBV6-2 or TRBV6-3 and TRBJ1-2, with D possibly matching TRBD1 (6 bases). This CDR3 contains 13 residues. Germline values: CDR1 MNHEY, CDR2 SVGEGT.

This chain links TRBV4-1 with TRBJ2-5; tentatively, D is TRBD1 or TRBD2 (6 bases each). The CDR3 is 17 amino acids. Germline CDR1 reads MGHRA; CDR2 reads YSYEKL. Trimming removed 1 base at V and 4 bases at J, with 19 bases between. Here the CDR3 reads CASSQGPRVGGGETQYF. CDR3 DNA: TGCGCCAGCAGCCAAGGGCCGCGGGTAGGGGGAGGAGAGACCCAGTACTTC.

J is TRBJ2-5 and V is TRBV19; no clear D gene. The CDR3 is 16 amino acids. V lost 0 bases, J lost 5 bases, and 16 bases lay in between. Per germline, CDR1 LNHDA and CDR2 SQIVND (reference sequence). The CDR3 DNA is TGTGCCAGTAGTATAGATCTATTCAGTGCCGCGGAGACCCAGTACTTC. This translates into CASSIDLFSAAETQYF.

This clone was found a few times. The chain has TRBV3-1 (or the pseudogene TRBV3-2) and TRBJ2-2; no clear D gene. Germline assignment: CDR1 LGHDT and CDR2 YNNKEL (reference sequence). V was shortened by 4 bases and J by 1 base, with 16 bases between the two germline ends. CDR3 length: 17 residues. CDR3 protein: CASSLVQGSQNTGELFF. As DNA, the CDR3 is TGTGCCAGCAGCCTTGTCCAAGGCTCACAGAACACCGGGGAGCTGTTTTTT.

The chain is built from TRBV30 and TRBJ2-1; maybe TRBD2 (6 bases). The V end was cut by 0 bases, the J end by 5 bases, with 14 bases between. This CDR3 region has 15 residues. Germline V lookup: CDR1 GTSNPN, CDR2 SVGIG (reference sequence). The CDR3 reads CAWSVERVWDNEQFF. The CDR3, as DNA: TGTGCCTGGAGTGTTGAGCGGGTGTGGGACAATGAGCAGTTCTTC.

This rearrangement joins TRBV3-1 (or the pseudogene TRBV3-2) to TRBJ2-7, with TRBD2 identical over 7 bases. The J segment lost 5 bases and the V segment lost 5 bases, leaving 9 bases of the junction unmatched. Germline loops: CDR1 LGHDT, CDR2 YNNKEL (reference sequence). CDR3 length equals 14 residues. CDR3 amino acids: CASSTGLGKDEQYF. CDR3 nucleotide sequence: TGTGCCAGCAGCACTGGACTAGGGAAGGACGAGCAGTACTTC.

This clone was counted only a few times. The CDR3 sequence is CASSIKPGPSWEQFF. CDR3 nucleotide sequence: TGTGCCAGTAGTATCAAGCCGGGTCCAAGTTGGGAGCAGTTCTTC. The rearrangement uses TRBV19 and TRBJ2-1, with no clear D. The V end was cut by 3 bases, the J end by 10 bases, with 19 bases between. Germline CDR1 and CDR2: LNHDA and SQIVND (reference sequence). The CDR3 contains 15 residues.

The V gene is TRBV30, the J gene TRBJ2-2; 10 nucleotides line up with TRBD2. This CDR3 is 17 amino acids long. With 1 base clipped from V and 0 bases from J, the junction kept 5 bases outside the gene matches. Germline loops: CDR1 GTSNPN, CDR2 SVGIG (reference sequence). The CDR3 sequence: CAWSGWLAGANTGELFF. The CDR3 nucleotides read TGTGCCTGGAGTGGGTGGCTAGCGGGAGCGAACACCGGGGAGCTGTTTTTT.

The gene calls are TRBV15 and TRBJ1-3; D call uncertain. From germline, CDR1 is LNHNV and CDR2 YYDKDF (reference sequence). Trimming cost V 1 base and J 0 bases, with 10 bases left between them. This CDR3 contains 16 residues. The CDR3 DNA reads as TGTGCCACCAGCAGAGTACCTGTATACTCTGGAAACACCATATATTTT. Protein: CATSRVPVYSGNTIYF.

V is TRBV2 and J is TRBJ2-5; unclear D gene. The V and J ends lost 4 bases and 5 bases respectively, with 14 bases between them. CDR3 size: 14 residues. From germline, CDR1 is SNHLY and CDR2 FYNNEI. CDR3 amino acids: CASSVGRSRETQYF. For the CDR3, the DNA is TGTGCCAGCAGTGTGGGCAGGTCGCGGGAGACCCAGTACTTC.

This chain links TRBV6-6 with TRBJ1-4; D remains ambiguous. Germline-derived CDR1 and CDR2 are MNHNY and SVGAGI (reference sequence). CDR3 length: 12 amino acids. The V and J ends lost 8 bases and 7 bases respectively, with 11 bases between them. The CDR3 sequence is CASLGDTEKLFF. The CDR3 region has the DNA TGTGCCAGCTTGGGAGATACTGAAAAACTGTTTTTT.

The chain carries TRBV27 and TRBJ2-7; 8 bases match TRBD2. This CDR3 spans 15 amino acids. Germline-derived CDR1 and CDR2 are MNHEY and SMNVEV (reference sequence). V was clipped by 6 bases and J by 4 bases; unmatched bases: 11. CDR3: CASRTSGRREYEQYF. The CDR3 region has the DNA TGTGCCAGCAGGACAAGCGGGAGAAGGGAATACGAGCAGTACTTC.

The chain uses TRBV9 and TRBJ2-5; D is ambiguous. V dropped 4 bases and J dropped 5 bases, with 12 bases sitting between them. Germline V gene data show CDR1 as SGDLS and CDR2 as YYNGEE. There are 13 residues in the CDR3. The CDR3 DNA follows: TGTGCCAGCAGCCCAGACTCCGGGGAGACCCAGTACTTC. Translation gives CASSPDSGETQYF.

The chain recombines TRBV5-6 with TRBJ2-7, with 7 bases aligning to TRBD1. There are 16 residues in the CDR3. Germline-derived CDR1 and CDR2 are SGHDT and YYEEEE. Germline trimming cut 1 base from V and 0 bases from J; bases unmatched to any gene: 7. For the CDR3, the DNA is TGTGCCAGCAGCTTGAGGGCCGGGACAGTCTCCTACGAGCAGTACTTC. This codes for CASSLRAGTVSYEQYF.

The chain uses TRBV7-2 and TRBJ1-1; no reliable D call. V was trimmed by 3 bases and J by 3 bases, leaving 8 bases between them. This CDR3 is 13 amino acids long. CDR1 and CDR2 (germline): SGHTA, FQGNSA. The CDR3 region is CASSFRWDTEAFF. The CDR3 DNA reads TGTGCCAGCAGCTTTAGGTGGGACACTGAAGCTTTCTTT.

This chain links TRBV27 with TRBJ1-1, with D tentatively TRBD1 (5 bases). V shed 4 bases and J shed 0 bases, with 12 bases lying between them. In germline, CDR1 is MNHEY, CDR2 SMNVEV (reference sequence). This CDR3 spans 15 amino acids. CDR3 amino acids: CASSSGTIMNTEAFF. CDR3 coding DNA: TGTGCCAGCAGTTCTGGGACCATTATGAACACTGAAGCTTTCTTT.

The rearrangement links TRBV28 to TRBJ1-5; 7 bases line up with TRBD1. The J segment lost 9 bases and the V segment lost 7 bases, leaving 21 bases of the junction unmatched. Germline-derived CDR1 and CDR2 are MDHEN and SYDVKM. The CDR3 contains 17 residues. CDR3 amino acids: CASTLLRQGFRGSPQHF. The CDR3 region has the DNA TGTGCCAGCACTCTCCTCCGACAGGGCTTTCGTGGTTCGCCCCAGCATTTT.

In DNA, the CDR3 is TGCGCCAGCAGCCAAGAGAGGTTTGGGGGAGCTTTCTTT. Protein sequence: CASSQERFGGAFF. The V gene is TRBV4-1, the J gene TRBJ1-1; D is perhaps TRBD1 (5 bases). V was clipped by 0 bases and J by 10 bases, with 12 bases between them. Looked up from germline, CDR1 is MGHRA and CDR2 is YSYEKL. This CDR3 comprises 13 residues.

The chain carries TRBV3-1 (or the pseudogene TRBV3-2) and TRBJ1-2; unclear D gene. Germline lookup yields CDR1 LGHDT and CDR2 YNNKEL (reference sequence). Trimming left V 0 bases short and J 4 bases short, with 24 bases between. The CDR3 length is 19 residues. CDR3: CASSQETEQMRGPSYGYTF. The CDR3 DNA sequence: TGTGCCAGCAGCCAAGAAACGGAGCAAATGCGCGGGCCTAGCTATGGCTACACCTTC.

This clone showed up just a few times. The chain recombines TRBV19 with TRBJ2-1, with D hard to call. This CDR3 spans 13 amino acids. The V end was cut by 5 bases, the J end by 4 bases, with 9 bases between. Looked up from germline, CDR1 is LNHDA and CDR2 is SQIVND (reference sequence). The CDR3 reads CASSHLEYNEQFF. The CDR3 nucleotides are TGTGCCAGTAGTCACCTCGAATACAATGAGCAGTTCTTC.

The sample holds one count of this clone. The chain employs TRBV24-1 and TRBJ2-5, with 11 bases that match TRBD2. The CDR3 covers 17 residues. The germline V gene has CDR1 KGHDR and CDR2 SFDVKD. The J segment lost 1 base and the V segment lost 4 bases, leaving 7 bases of the junction unmatched. The DNA for the CDR3 is TGTGCCACCAGTGACAGCTCTAGCGGGAGGTTCCAAGAGACCCAGTACTTC. Protein product: CATSDSSSGRFQETQYF.

This clone has more than one count but fewer than ten. This rearrangement joins TRBV9 to TRBJ1-3; D may be TRBD1 (6 bases). This CDR3 has 14 amino acids. Trimming stripped 5 bases from V and 2 bases from J, with 11 bases between. CDR1 is SGDLS and CDR2 is YYNGEE in the germline V gene. The CDR3 DNA is TGTGCCAGCAGACCGACAGGTACTGGAAACACCATATATTTT. This encodes CASRPTGTGNTIYF.

The chain uses TRBV16 and TRBJ2-7; 7 bases map to TRBD2. J gave up 5 bases and V 0 bases, and 10 bases lay outside the gene matches. The CDR3 covers 16 residues. Germline V CDR1 and CDR2: KGHSY, FQNENV. CDR3 protein: CASSQSSGGKGDEQYF. The CDR3 DNA reads TGTGCCAGCAGCCAATCTTCGGGGGGAAAAGGGGACGAGCAGTACTTC.

This chain joins TRBV6-2 or TRBV6-3 and TRBJ1-1; D not resolved. This CDR3 comprises 16 residues. CDR1 is MNHEY, CDR2 SVGEGT, per germline. V lost 2 bases and J lost 10, with 23 bases in between. In nucleotides, the CDR3 is TGTGCCAGCAGTTACCCTCGAGGCGGGAAGCCTATGGGAGCTTTCTTT. It specifies CASSYPRGGKPMGAFF.

This chain joins TRBV27 and TRBJ1-2, with TRBD1 identical over 7 bases. This CDR3 spans 14 amino acids. The ends lost 2 bases at V and 7 bases at J; junction bases unmatched: 7. Germline CDR1 and CDR2: MNHEY and SMNVEV (reference sequence). In DNA form, the CDR3 reads TGTGCCAGCAGTTTAGCTACAGGGGTGGCTGGCTACACCTTC. As protein: CASSLATGVAGYTF.